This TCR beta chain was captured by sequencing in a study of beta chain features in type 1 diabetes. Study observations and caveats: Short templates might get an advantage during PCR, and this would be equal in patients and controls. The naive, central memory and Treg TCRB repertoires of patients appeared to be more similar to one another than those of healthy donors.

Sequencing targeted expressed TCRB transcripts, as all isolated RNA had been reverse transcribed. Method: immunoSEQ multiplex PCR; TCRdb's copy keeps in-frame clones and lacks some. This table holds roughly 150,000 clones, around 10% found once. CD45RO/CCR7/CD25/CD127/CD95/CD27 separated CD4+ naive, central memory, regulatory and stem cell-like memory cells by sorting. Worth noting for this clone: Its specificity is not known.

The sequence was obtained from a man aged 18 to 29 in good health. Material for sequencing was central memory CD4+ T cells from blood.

The CDR3 DNA is TGTGCCAGCAGTTTACCTGGCCTGCACTCCTACAATGAGCAGTTCTTC. It yields the protein CASSLPGLHSYNEQFF. The chain has TRBV27 and TRBJ2-1; D ambiguous. Germline loops: CDR1 MNHEY, CDR2 SMNVEV (reference sequence). The CDR3 totals 16 residues. The V end lost 2 bases, the J end lost 0 bases, and 11 bases lay between the germline ends.